One TCR beta chain is described in this entry. Its antigen is not known. This specimen comes from a study of CD8 T cells in Susac syndrome. Study-level results: The authors acknowledged that the study's TCR sequencing and HLA analysis involved relatively few individuals.

The authors reverse transcribed 0.5 to 1 ug RNA with random hexamers. Coverage of TCR beta CDR3 amplification by immunoSEQ multiplex PCR extended to 54 Vbeta and 13 Jbeta. TCRdb re-analysed the immunoSEQ multiplex PCR reads in MiXCR, keeping a single row per CDR3 protein. The repertoire includes a few hundred thousand distinct CDR3 sequences, just under 95% of them detected once, and 0.082% sits in the top ten. Trimming pared 4 bases from V and 8 bases from J, leaving 11 bases between. This CDR3 has 12 residues. From germline, CDR1 is MNHNY and CDR2 SVGAGI (reference sequence). TEMRA cells were FACS-enriched, with CD8+ and CD4+ T cells isolated negatively.

This chain uses TRBV6-6 with TRBJ1-2, with D possibly TRBD1 on 5 matching bases. Sample: CD4+ T cells from PBMCs. The TCR originated in a human donor with multiple sclerosis. Written as DNA, the CDR3 is TGTGCCAGCAGTTTCCGGGGCGAAGGCTACACCTTC. Protein: CASSFRGEGYTF.